This T cell receptor (beta chain) was captured in a study of vaccination effects on CD4 cells after COVID-19. Regarding this clone: The antigen is unknown.

Sequencing was performed with immunoSEQ multiplex PCR; in TCRdb, only in-frame clones are kept and a portion is missing. The sample consists of about 66,000 clones, approximately 78% of them appearing once. The culture ran for about eleven days before CD4+ T cells were isolated. By PCR, the person was confirmed to have had SARS-CoV-2 infection between March and December 2020. In the cultures, half the medium was exchanged for IL-2 medium on days 3 and 7. Germline V gene data show CDR1 as LGHDT and CDR2 as YNNKEL (reference sequence). The CDR3 runs to 13 residues. Deletions cut 3 bases from V and 2 bases from J, with 8 bases between.

This receptor was obtained from a human donor who had a prior SARS-CoV-2 infection. The V call is TRBV3-1 (or the pseudogene TRBV3-2), the J call TRBJ2-7, with D possibly called TRBD1 or TRBD2 (5 bases each). Source: CD4+ T cells from PBMCs cultured without peptide, taken before COVID-19 vaccination. CDR3 coding DNA: TGTGCCAGCAGCCACCGGGACGCCTACGAGCAGTACTTC. Its translation: CASSHRDAYEQYF.